This T cell receptor (beta chain) was recovered during a study of blood T cell repertoires in COVID-19. Turning to the study itself: The United States, Italy and Spain provided the acute and convalescent COVID-19 samples. Nucleic acid was either cDNA or gDNA, and it came from T cells, B-cell-depleted T cells, or PBMCs.

In the original workflow: Reference gene primers were amplified, and this amplification served to estimate nucleated cell counts. TCRdb keeps only in-frame clones here, not all; method: immunoSEQ multiplex PCR. The DNA gave D and trimming, while V, J and clone size come from that table. The sample lists tens of thousands of clones, over 65% occurring once. This clone was counted a few times. From germline, CDR1 is MRHNA and CDR2 SNTAGT. CDR3 length: 13 residues. V shed 6 bases and J shed 6 bases, with 14 bases lying between them. Sequenced: peripheral blood. The TCR originated in a man aged 45-60 years with active or convalescent COVID-19. The chain employs TRBV6-4 and TRBJ1-1; the D gene is possibly TRBD1 (5 bases). The CDR3 loop is CASSAQQASEAFF. In DNA form, the CDR3 reads TGTGCCAGCAGCGCACAACAGGCCTCTGAAGCTTTCTTT.